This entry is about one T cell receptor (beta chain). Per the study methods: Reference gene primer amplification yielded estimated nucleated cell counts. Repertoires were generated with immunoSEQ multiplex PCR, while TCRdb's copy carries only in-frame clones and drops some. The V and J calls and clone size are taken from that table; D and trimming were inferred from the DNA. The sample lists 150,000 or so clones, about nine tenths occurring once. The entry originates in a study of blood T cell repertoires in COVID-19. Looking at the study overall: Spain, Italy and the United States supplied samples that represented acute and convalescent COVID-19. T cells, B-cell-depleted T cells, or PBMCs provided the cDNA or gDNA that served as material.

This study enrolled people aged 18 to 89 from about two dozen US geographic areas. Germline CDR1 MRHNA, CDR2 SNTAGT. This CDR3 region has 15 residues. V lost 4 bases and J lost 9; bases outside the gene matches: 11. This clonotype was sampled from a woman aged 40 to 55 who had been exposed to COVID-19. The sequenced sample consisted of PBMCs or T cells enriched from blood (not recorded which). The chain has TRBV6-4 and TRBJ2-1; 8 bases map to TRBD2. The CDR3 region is CASSAVGGASGEQFF. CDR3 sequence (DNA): TGTGCCAGCAGTGCGGTCGGGGGGGCCAGCGGTGAGCAGTTCTTC.